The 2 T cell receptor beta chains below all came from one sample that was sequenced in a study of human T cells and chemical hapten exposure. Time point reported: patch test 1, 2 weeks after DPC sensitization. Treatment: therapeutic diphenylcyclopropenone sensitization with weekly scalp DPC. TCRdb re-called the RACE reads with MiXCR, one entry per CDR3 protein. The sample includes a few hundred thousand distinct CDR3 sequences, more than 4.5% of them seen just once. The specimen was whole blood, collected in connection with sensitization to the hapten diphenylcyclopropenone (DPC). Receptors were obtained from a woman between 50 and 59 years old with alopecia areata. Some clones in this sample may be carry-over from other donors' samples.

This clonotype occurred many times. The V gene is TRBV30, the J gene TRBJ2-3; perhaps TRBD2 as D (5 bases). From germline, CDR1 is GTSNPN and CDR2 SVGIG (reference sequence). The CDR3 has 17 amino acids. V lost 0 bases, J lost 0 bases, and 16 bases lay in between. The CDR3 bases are TGTGCCTGGAGTGTCCCCCGGACTCCTCATAGCACAGATACGCAGTATTTT. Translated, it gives CAWSVPRTPHSTDTQYF.

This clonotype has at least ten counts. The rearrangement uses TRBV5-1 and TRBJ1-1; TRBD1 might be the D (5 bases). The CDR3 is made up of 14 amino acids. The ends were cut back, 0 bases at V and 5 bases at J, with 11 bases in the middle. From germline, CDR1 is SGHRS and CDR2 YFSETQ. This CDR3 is CASSLAGMGTEAFF. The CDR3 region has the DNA TGCGCCAGCAGCTTGGCAGGGATGGGAACTGAAGCTTTCTTT.